A single sample gave rise to the 20 T cell receptor beta chains below, sequenced in a study of blood T cells in healthy people across ages. A second PCR of 7 to 11 cycles used a sample-barcoded 5' primer and a J-beta primer mix. TCRdb re-called the 5' RACE reads through MiXCR, storing one row per CDR3 protein. The table has roughly 1,500,000 distinct CDR3 sequences, about 31% seen once. The specimen sequenced was blood. All receptors come from a woman in her 30s in good health.

V is TRBV18 and J is TRBJ2-3, with D perhaps TRBD2 (5 bases). Looked up from germline, CDR1 is KGHSH and CDR2 is LQKENI. V was shortened by 3 bases and J by 6 bases, with 13 bases between the two germline ends. The CDR3 has 14 amino acids. The CDR3 region has the DNA TGTGCCAGCTCACCGATTGGACGGAGGGATACGCAGTATTTT. This translates into CASSPIGRRDTQYF.

The rearrangement joins TRBV5-1 to TRBJ2-3; D ambiguous. Trimming took 0 bases from V and 9 from J, leaving 8 bases between them. CDR1 and CDR2 (germline): SGHRS, YFSETQ. This CDR3 is built from 12 residues. The CDR3 is CASSLEGPTQYF. The CDR3 coding sequence is TGCGCCAGCAGCTTGGAGGGCCCCACGCAGTATTTT.

The V and J genes are TRBV4-1 and TRBJ1-5, with 8 nucleotides matching TRBD1. Looked up from germline, CDR1 is MGHRA and CDR2 is YSYEKL. The ends lost 0 bases at V and 7 bases at J; junction bases unmatched: 8. CDR3 size: 16 residues. The CDR3 loop is CASSQEGTGLLQPQHF. Written as DNA, the CDR3 is TGCGCCAGCAGCCAAGAGGGGACAGGCCTTCTACAGCCCCAGCATTTT.

CDR3 sequence: CSARGSSGTADTQYF. The CDR3 DNA reads as TGCAGTGCTCGAGGTAGTAGCGGGACTGCAGATACGCAGTATTTT. The chain joins TRBV20-1 to TRBJ2-3; TRBD2 matches 8 bases. CDR1 DFQATT and CDR2 SNEGSKA come from the germline V gene (reference sequence). This CDR3 is 15 amino acids long. Trimming removed 5 bases from V and 4 bases from J; junction bases left unmatched: 11.

This clonotype was detected a few times. One end of the junction varies from germline; a read error may be responsible. The chain has TRBV29-1 and TRBJ2-3; D possibly corresponds to TRBD2 (6 bases). From germline, CDR1 is SQVTM and CDR2 ANQGSEA. The CDR3 covers 12 residues. DNA of the CDR3: TGCAGCGTGGCCGACGGGGGAGATACGCGGTATTTT. Translated, it gives CSVADGGDTRYF.

The gene calls are TRBV12-3 or TRBV12-4 and TRBJ2-1; 8 bases are shared with TRBD2. The CDR3 covers 16 residues. J lost 4 bases, V lost 6 bases, and 11 bases had no gene match. CDR3 DNA: TGTGCCAGCAGCGGAACTCCGGGACTAGTATACAATGAGCAGTTCTTC. It specifies CASSGTPGLVYNEQFF.

In this sample, this clonotype turned up many times. The chain employs TRBV29-1 and TRBJ2-1, with D perhaps TRBD1 (8 bases). Germline-derived CDR1 and CDR2 are SQVTM and ANQGSEA. Trimming stripped 8 bases from V and 1 base from J, with 24 bases between. The CDR3 contains 17 residues. In DNA, the CDR3 is TGCAGCTTTAGGGGGGAGGGGCAGGGGGCTTCCTACAATGAGCAGTTCTTC. Protein product: CSFRGEGQGASYNEQFF.

This clonotype was detected a few times. V is TRBV7-9 and J is TRBJ2-1; D remains unclear. V was clipped by 1 base and J by 8 bases, with 15 bases between them. CDR3 length equals 15 residues. The germline V gene has CDR1 SEHNR and CDR2 FQNEAQ (reference sequence). CDR3 DNA sequence: TGTGCCAGCAGCTTAGGGGCGTGGAGTGTAGATGAGCAGTTCTTC. Its protein is CASSLGAWSVDEQFF.

This clonotype was counted between two and nine times. The chain joins TRBV28 to TRBJ2-3; D gene ambiguous. The V end was cut by 2 bases, the J end by 0 bases, with 9 bases between. The CDR3 contains 15 residues. Germline assignment: CDR1 MDHEN and CDR2 SYDVKM. CDR3 in DNA: TGTGCCAGCAGTTTAATACATCTAAGCACAGATACGCAGTATTTT. It is translated as CASSLIHLSTDTQYF.

This rearrangement joins TRBV3-1 to TRBJ1-1; a weak D match, TRBD1 (5 bases). CDR1 and CDR2 (germline): LGHDT, YNNKEL (reference sequence). This CDR3 region has 15 residues. V lost 0 bases to trimming and J lost 6 bases, with 14 bases between them. The DNA of the CDR3 is TGTGCCAGCAGCCAAGATGAGGACCTAGGGGCTGAAGCTTTCTTT. Its protein is CASSQDEDLGAEAFF.

The chain uses TRBV4-2 and TRBJ1-2; 12 bases are shared with TRBD1. This CDR3 is 17 amino acids long. From germline, CDR1 is LGHNA and CDR2 YNFKEQ. V was clipped by 3 bases and J by 4 bases; unmatched bases: 9. The CDR3 bases are TGTGCCAGCAGCCAGACGGGACAGGGGGCAGGGAGCTATGGCTACACCTTC. Translation: CASSQTGQGAGSYGYTF.

The chain uses TRBV25-1 and TRBJ2-7, with D perhaps TRBD2 (5 bases). V was pared by 5 bases and J by 7 bases, with 18 bases between. Germline-derived CDR1 and CDR2 are MGHDK and SYGVNS. This CDR3 region has 14 residues. The DNA of the CDR3 is TGTGCCAGCAGTATTTCCCGCGGGCCATGGGAGCAGTACTTC. The encoded protein is CASSISRGPWEQYF.

This clonotype was detected only a few times. The V gene is TRBV13, the J gene TRBJ2-7; TRBD1 is a possible D gene (6 bases). Trimming removed 5 bases at V and 7 bases at J, with 21 bases between. This CDR3 is 15 amino acids long. CDR1 and CDR2 from the germline V gene are PRHDT and FYEKMQ (reference sequence). The CDR3 DNA reads as TGTGCCAGCAGCGATCAAAACAGGGCTCCGGATGAGCAGTACTTC. Protein: CASSDQNRAPDEQYF. Drawing the rest from reference TRBV13 and TRBJ2-7, the complete variable domain is AAGVIQSPRHLIKEKRETATLKCYPIPRHDTVYWYQQGPGQDPQFLISFYEKMQSDKGSIPDRFSAQQFSDYHSELNMSSLELGDSALYFCASSDQNRAPDEQYFGPGTRLTVT.

This chain joins TRBV6-1 and TRBJ2-5, with D possibly being TRBD1 (5 bases). The J call is uncertain, as TRBJ2-7 better fits the DNA end. The CDR3 is made up of 15 amino acids. Germline CDR1 is MNHNS and CDR2 is SASEGT. CDR3 in DNA: TGTGCCAGCAGTGTACAGGAGAGGATGAAAACCGAGCAGTACTTC. Its translation is CASSVQERMKTEQYF.

This clonotype was seen at least ten times. The junction differs from germline at one of its ends, possibly a read error. V and J are TRBV12-3 or TRBV12-4 and TRBJ1-5, with D hard to call. This CDR3 is built from 14 residues. CDR3 coding DNA: TGTGCCAGCAGCTTAGGAACAGGCAATCAGCCCCAGCATTTT. It codes for CASSLGTGNQPQHF.

This clonotype was seen a handful of times. The chain has TRBV3-1 and TRBJ1-5; no clear D gene. The germline V gene encodes CDR1 LGHDT and CDR2 YNNKEL (reference sequence). Trimming stripped 2 bases from V and 3 bases from J, with 2 bases between. This CDR3 spans 12 amino acids. CDR3 bases: TGTGCCAGCAGCCAATACAATCAGCCCCAGCATTTT. This gives the protein CASSQYNQPQHF.

The chain uses TRBV29-1 and TRBJ2-1; 9 bases align to TRBD2. The CDR3 runs 15 residues. Looked up from germline, CDR1 is SQVTM and CDR2 is ANQGSEA. Trimming at V came to 0 bases and at J to 6 bases, leaving 6 bases not matched to a gene. CDR3 DNA sequence: TGCAGCGTTGAAGACATAATAGCGGGAGTCAATGAGCAGTTCTTC. Amino acid sequence: CSVEDIIAGVNEQFF.

The V call is TRBV3-1, the J call TRBJ2-3; 9 nucleotides agree with TRBD1. This CDR3 contains 15 residues. Trimming removed 5 bases from V and 6 bases from J; junction bases left unmatched: 9. Germline CDR1 reads LGHDT; CDR2 reads YNNKEL (reference sequence). The DNA for the CDR3 is TGTGCCAGCAGCTTACAGGGGGCGCCGGCGGATACGCAGTATTTT. The encoded protein is CASSLQGAPADTQYF.

V is TRBV7-9 and J is TRBJ1-2, with D possibly matching TRBD1 (6 bases). Per the germline V gene, CDR1 is SEHNR and CDR2 is FQNEAQ (reference sequence). This CDR3 is 16 amino acids long. With 5 bases removed from V and 2 bases from J, the gap between germline ends came to 18 bases. The CDR3 DNA is TGTGCCAGCAGCCCTAACGGCAGGGGTAGGAACTATGGCTACACCTTC. It specifies CASSPNGRGRNYGYTF.

Only a few counts were recorded for this clonotype. The rearrangement uses TRBV11-3 and TRBJ2-7; D is possibly TRBD2 (7 bases). CDR3 length: 16 amino acids. Trimming left V 5 bases short and J 0 bases short, with 17 bases between. Germline V lookup: CDR1 SGHNT, CDR2 YENEEA. The CDR3 sequence: CASSPGGQVPSYEQYF. The CDR3 DNA reads TGTGCCAGCAGCCCGGGGGGCCAGGTACCCTCCTACGAGCAGTACTTC.